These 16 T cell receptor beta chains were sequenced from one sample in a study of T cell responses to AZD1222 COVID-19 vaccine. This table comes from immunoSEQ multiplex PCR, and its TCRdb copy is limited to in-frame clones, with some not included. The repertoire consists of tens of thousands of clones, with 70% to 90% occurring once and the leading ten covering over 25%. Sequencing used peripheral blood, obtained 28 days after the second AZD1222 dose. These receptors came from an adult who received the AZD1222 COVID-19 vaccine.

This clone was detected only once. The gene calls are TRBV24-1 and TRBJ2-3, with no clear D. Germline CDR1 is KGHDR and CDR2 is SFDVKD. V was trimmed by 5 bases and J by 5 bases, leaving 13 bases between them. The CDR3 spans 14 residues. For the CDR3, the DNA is TGTGCCACCAGTGGACCCCCGGGCTTAGATACGCAGTATTTT. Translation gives CATSGPPGLDTQYF.

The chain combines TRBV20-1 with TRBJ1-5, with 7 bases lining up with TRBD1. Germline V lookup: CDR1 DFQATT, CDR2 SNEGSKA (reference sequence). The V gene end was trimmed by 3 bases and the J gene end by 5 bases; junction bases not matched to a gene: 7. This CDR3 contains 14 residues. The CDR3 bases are TGCAGTGCTAGTTCCGGGACAGCTGATCAGCCCCAGCATTTT. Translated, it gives CSASSGTADQPQHF.

Written as DNA, the CDR3 is TGTGCCAGCAGTGAGCGGGAGAGCAATGAGCAGTTCTTC. It is translated as CASSERESNEQFF. This chain uses TRBV6-1 with TRBJ2-1; 7 bases align to TRBD2. The CDR3 runs 13 residues. The V segment lost 3 bases and the J segment 6 bases; nucleotides outside the gene matches: 2. The V gene's germline CDR1 is MNHNS and CDR2 SASEGT.

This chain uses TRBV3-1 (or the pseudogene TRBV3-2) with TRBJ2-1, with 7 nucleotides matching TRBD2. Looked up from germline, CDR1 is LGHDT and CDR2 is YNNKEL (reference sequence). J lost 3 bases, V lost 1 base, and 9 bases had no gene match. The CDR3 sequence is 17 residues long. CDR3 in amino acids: CASSQATGTTYYNEQFF. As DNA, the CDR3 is TGTGCCAGCAGCCAAGCTACCGGGACTACGTACTACAATGAGCAGTTCTTC.

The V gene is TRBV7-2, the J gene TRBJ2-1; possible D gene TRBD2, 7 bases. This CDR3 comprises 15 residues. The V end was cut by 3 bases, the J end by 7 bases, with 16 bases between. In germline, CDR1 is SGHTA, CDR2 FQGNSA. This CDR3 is CASSFRGGLENEQFF. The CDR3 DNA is TGTGCCAGCAGCTTTAGGGGGGGCTTAGAGAATGAGCAGTTCTTC.

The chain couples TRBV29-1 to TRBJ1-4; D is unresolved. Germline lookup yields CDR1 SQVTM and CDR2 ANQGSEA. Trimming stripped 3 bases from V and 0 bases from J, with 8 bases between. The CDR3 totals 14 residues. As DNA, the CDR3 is TGCAGCGTTGATCTGGGAACAACTAATGAAAAACTGTTTTTT. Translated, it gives CSVDLGTTNEKLFF.

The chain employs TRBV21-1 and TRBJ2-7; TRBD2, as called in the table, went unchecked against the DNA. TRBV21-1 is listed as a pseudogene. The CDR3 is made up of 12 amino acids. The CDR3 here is CARGRGTHEQYF. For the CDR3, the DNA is TGTGCCAGAGGACGGGGAACCCACGAGCAGTACTTC.

The chain's CDR3 is CASSKLDSPREQYF. Here the CDR3 DNA reads TGTGCCAGCAGCAAATTGGACAGTCCTCGCGAGCAGTACTTC. The chain employs TRBV5-5 and TRBJ2-7, with a possible D match to TRBD1 (6 bases). CDR1 SGHKS and CDR2 YYEKEE come from the germline V gene (reference sequence). The germline V and J ends were trimmed by 4 bases and 6 bases, with 17 bases remaining between them. The CDR3 extends over 14 amino acids.

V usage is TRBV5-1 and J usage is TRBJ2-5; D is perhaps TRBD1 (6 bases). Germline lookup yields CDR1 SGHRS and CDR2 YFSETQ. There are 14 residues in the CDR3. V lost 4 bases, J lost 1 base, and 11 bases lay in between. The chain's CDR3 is CASSPQGPQETQYF. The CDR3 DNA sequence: TGCGCCAGCAGCCCGCAGGGGCCCCAAGAGACCCAGTACTTC.

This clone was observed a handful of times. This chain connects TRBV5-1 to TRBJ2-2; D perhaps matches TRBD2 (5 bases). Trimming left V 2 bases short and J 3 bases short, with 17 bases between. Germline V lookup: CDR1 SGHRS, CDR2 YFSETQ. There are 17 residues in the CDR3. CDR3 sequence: CASSFSAGQRDTGELFF. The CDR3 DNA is TGCGCCAGCAGCTTCTCGGCGGGTCAACGGGACACCGGGGAGCTGTTTTTT.

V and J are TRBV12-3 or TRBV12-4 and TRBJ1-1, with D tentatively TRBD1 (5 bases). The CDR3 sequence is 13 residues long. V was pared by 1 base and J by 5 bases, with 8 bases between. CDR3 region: CASSLGQGTEAFF. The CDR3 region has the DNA TGTGCCAGCAGTTTAGGGCAGGGAACTGAAGCTTTCTTT.

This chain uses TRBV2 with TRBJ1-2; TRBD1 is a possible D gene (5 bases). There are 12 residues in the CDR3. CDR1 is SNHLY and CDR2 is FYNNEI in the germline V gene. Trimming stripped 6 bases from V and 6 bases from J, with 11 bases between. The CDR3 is CASSTGPDGYTF. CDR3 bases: TGTGCCAGCAGCACGGGGCCAGATGGCTACACCTTC.

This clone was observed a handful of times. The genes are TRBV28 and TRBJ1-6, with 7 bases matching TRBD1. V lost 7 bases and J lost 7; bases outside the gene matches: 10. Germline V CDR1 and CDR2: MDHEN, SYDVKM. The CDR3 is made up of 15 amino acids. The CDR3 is CASNTGQAFNSPLHF. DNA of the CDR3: TGTGCCAGCAACACCGGACAGGCCTTCAATTCACCCCTCCACTTT.

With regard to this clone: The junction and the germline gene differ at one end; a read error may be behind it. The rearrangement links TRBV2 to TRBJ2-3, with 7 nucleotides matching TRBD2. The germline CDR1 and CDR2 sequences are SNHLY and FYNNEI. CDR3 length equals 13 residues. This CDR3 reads CASREGRGDTQYF. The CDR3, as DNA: TGTGCCAGCCGTGAGGGGAGGGGAGATACGCAGTATTTT.

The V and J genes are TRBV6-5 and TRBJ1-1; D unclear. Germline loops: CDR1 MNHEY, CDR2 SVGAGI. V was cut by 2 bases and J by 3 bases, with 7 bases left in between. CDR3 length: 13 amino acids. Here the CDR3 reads CASSYKADTEAFF. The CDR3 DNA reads TGTGCCAGCAGTTACAAGGCAGACACTGAAGCTTTCTTT.

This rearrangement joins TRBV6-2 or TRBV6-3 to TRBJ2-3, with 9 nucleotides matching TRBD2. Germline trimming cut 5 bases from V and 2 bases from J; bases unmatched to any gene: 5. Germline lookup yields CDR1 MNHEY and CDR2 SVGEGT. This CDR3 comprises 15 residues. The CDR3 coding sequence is TGTGCCAGCAGTCAACGGACTAGCGCCACAGATACGCAGTATTTT. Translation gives CASSQRTSATDTQYF.